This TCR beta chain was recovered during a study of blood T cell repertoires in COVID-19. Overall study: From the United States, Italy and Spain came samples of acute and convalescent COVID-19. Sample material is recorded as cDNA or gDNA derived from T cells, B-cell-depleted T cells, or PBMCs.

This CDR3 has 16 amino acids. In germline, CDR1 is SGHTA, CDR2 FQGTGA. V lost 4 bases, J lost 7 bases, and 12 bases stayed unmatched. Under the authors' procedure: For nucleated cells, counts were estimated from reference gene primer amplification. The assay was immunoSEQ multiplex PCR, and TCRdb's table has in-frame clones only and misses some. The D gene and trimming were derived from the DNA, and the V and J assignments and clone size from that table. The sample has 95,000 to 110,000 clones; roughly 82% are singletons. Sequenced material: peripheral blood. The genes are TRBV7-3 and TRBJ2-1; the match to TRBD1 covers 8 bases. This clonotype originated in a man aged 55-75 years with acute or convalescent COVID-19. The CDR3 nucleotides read TGTGCCAGCAGCTCGAGCCCCCAGGGGGCAGGTAATGAGCAGTTCTTC. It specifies CASSSSPQGAGNEQFF.